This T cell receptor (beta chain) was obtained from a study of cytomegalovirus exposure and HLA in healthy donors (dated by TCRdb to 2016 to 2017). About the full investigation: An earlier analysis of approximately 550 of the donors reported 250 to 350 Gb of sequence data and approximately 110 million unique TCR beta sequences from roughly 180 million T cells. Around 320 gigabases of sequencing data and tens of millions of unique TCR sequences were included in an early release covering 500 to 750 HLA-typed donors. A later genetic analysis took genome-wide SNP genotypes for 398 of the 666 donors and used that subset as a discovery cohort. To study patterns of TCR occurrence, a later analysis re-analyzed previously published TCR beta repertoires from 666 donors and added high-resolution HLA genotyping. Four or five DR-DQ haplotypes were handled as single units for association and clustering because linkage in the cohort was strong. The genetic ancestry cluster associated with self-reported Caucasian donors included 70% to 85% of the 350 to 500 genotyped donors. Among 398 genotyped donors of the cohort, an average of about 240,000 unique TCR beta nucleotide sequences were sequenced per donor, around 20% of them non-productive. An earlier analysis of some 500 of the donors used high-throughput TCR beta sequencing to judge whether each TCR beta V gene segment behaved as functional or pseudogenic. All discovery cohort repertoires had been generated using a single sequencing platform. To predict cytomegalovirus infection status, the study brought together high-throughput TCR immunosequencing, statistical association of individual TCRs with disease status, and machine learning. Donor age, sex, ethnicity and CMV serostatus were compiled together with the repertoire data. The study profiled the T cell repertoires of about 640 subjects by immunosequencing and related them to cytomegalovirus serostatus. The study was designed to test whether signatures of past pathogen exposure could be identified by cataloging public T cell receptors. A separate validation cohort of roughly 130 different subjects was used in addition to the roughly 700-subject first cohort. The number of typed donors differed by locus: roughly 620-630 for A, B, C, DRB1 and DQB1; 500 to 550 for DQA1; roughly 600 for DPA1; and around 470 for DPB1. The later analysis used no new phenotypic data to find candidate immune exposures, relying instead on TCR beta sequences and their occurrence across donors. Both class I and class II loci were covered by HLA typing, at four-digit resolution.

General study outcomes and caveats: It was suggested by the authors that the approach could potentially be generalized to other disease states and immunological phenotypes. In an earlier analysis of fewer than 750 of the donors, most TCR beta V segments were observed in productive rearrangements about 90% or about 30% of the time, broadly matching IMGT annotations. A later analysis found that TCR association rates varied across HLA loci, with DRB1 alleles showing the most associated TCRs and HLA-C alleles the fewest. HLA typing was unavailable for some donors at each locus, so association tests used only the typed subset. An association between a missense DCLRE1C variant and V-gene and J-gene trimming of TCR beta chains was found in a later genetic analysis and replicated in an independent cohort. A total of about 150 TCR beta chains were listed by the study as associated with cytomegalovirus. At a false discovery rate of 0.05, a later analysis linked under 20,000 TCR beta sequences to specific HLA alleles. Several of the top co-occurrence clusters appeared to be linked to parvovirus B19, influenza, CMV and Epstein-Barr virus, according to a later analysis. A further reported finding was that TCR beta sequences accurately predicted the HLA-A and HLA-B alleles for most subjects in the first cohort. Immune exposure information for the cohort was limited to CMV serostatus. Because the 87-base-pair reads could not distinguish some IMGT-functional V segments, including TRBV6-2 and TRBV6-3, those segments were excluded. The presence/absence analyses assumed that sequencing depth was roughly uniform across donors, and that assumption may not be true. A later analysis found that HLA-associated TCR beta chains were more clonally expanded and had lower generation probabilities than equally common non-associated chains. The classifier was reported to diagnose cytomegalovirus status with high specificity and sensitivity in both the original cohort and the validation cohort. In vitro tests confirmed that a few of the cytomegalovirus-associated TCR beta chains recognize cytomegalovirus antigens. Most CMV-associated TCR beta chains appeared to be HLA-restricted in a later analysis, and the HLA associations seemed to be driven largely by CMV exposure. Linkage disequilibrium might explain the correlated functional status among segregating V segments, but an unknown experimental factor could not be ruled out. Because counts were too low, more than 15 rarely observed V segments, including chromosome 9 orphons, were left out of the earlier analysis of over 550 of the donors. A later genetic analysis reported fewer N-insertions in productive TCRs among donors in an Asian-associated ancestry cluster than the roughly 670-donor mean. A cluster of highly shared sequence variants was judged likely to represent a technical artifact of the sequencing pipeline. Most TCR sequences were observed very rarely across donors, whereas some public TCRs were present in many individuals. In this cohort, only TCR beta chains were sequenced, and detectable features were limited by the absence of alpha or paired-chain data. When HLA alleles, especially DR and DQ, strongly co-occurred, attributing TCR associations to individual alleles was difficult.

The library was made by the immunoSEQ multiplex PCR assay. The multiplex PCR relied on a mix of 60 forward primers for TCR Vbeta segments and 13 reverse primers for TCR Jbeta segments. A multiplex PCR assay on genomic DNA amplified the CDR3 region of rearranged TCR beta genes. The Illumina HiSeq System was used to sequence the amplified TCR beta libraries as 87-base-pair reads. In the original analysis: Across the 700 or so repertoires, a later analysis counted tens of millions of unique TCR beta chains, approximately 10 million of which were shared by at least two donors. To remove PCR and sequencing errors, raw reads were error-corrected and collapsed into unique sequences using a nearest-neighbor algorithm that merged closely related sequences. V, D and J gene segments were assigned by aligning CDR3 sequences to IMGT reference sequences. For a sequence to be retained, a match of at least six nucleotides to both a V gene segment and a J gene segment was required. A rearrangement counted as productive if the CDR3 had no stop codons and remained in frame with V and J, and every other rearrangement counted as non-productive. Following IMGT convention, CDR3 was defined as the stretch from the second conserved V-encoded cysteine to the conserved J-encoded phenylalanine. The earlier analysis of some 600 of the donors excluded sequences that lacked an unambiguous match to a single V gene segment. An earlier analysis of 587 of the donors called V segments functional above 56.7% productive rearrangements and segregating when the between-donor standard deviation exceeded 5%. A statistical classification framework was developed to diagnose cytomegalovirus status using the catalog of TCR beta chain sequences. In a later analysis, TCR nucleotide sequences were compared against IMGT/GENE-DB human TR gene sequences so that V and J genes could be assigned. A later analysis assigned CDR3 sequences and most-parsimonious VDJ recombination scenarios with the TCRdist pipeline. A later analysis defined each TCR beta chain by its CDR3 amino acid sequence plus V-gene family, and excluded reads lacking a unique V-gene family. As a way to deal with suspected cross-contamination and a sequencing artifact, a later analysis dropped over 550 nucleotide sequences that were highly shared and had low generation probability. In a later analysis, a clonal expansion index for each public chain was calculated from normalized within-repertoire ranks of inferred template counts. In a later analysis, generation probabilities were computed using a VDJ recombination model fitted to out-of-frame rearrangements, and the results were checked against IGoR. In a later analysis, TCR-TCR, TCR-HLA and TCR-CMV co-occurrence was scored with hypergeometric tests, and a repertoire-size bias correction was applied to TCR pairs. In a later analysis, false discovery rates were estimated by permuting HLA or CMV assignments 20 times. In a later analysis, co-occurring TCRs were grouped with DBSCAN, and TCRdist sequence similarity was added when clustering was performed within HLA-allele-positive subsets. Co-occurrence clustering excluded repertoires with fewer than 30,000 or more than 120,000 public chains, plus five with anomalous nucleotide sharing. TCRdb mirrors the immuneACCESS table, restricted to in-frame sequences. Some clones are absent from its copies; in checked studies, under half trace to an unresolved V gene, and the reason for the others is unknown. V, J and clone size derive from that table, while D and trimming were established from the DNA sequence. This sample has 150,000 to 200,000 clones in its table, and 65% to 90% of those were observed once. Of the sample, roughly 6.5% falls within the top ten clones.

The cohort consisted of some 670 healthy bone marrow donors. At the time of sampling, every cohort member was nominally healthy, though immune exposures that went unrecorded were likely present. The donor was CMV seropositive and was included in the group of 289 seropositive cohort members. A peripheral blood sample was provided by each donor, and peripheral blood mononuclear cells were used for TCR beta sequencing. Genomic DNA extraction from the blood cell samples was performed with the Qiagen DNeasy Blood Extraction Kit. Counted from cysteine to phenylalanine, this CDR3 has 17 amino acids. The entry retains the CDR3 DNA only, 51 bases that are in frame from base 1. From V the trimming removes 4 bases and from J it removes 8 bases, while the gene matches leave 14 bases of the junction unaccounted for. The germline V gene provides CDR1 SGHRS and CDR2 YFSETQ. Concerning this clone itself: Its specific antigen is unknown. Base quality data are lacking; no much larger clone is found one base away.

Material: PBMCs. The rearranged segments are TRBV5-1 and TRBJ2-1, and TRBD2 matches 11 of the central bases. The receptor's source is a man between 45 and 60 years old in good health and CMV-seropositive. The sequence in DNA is TGCGCCAGCAGCCCTCTGACTAGCGGGATCCTCGGGGATGAGCAGTTCTTC. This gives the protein CASSPLTSGILGDEQFF.